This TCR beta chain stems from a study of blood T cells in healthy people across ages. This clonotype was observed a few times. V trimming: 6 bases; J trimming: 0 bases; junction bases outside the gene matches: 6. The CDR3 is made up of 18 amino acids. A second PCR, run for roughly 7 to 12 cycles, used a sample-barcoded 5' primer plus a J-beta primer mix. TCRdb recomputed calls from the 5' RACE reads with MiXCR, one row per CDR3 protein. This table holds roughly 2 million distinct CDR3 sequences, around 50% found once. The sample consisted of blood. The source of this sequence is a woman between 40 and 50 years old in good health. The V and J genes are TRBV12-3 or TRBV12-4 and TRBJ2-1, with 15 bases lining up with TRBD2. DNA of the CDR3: TGTGCCAGCAGAGGACTAGCGGGGGGGTTGAACTCCTACAATGAGCAGTTCTTC. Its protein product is CASRGLAGGLNSYNEQFF.